This note documents a single TCR beta chain sequence. The data were produced by immunoSEQ multiplex PCR, yet TCRdb's version contains in-frame clones alone and is incomplete. This sample has over 150,000 clones, with roughly 88% found just once. The CDR3 is 15 amino acids. Germline CDR1 is SGHRS and CDR2 is YFSETQ. V gave up 4 bases and J gave up 5 bases, with 16 bases separating them. This sample stems from a study of T cell responses to AZD1222 COVID-19 vaccine. The sample consisted of peripheral blood, taken 28 days after the second AZD1222 dose. This TCR was recovered from an adult who received the AZD1222 COVID-19 vaccine. The chain employs TRBV5-1 and TRBJ2-1; D gene uncertain. CDR3 in amino acids: CASSEQQLRNNEQFF. In DNA, the CDR3 is TGCGCCAGCAGCGAACAGCAATTAAGGAACAATGAGCAGTTCTTC.